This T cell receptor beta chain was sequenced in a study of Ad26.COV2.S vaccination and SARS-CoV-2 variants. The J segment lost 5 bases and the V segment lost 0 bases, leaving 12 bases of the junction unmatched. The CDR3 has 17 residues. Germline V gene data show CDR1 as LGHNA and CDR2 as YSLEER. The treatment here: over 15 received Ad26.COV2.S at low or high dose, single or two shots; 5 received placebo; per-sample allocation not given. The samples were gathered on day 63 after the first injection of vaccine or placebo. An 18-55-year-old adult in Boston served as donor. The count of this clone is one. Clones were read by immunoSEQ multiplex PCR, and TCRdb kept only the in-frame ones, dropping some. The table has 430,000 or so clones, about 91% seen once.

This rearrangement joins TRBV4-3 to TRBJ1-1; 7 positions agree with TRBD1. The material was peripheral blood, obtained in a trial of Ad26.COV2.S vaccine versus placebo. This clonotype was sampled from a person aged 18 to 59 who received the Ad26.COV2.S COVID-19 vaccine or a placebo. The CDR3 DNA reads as TGCGCCAGCAGCCAAGACGAACAGGGGCTTCTATTAACTGAAGCTTTCTTT. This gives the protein CASSQDEQGLLLTEAFF.